This T cell receptor beta chain is drawn from a study of T-cell memory formation after mild COVID-19. Across the whole study: Clusters were largely donor specific. Study conclusions and caveats: Some SARS-CoV-2-responding clones were already detected in memory before infection. Day 15 to 85 contracting clones showed balanced CD4/CD8; day 15 to 37 expanders favored CD4+.

V lost 5 bases, J lost 6 bases, and 17 bases lay in between. From germline, CDR1 is SGHTA and CDR2 FQGNSA. The CDR3 contains 15 residues. TCRdb recomputed calls from the 5' RACE reads with MiXCR, one row per CDR3 protein. The data hold roughly 250,000 distinct CDR3 sequences, with roughly 15% observed a single time. In regard to this clonotype: What it recognizes is unknown.

V and J are TRBV7-2 and TRBJ2-1; tentative D call: TRBD1 (6 bases). The sequence derives from a man younger than 30 who had mild COVID-19 (a few samples of this study predate the infection). Cell type and time point are not known. The material sequenced was PBMCs or a T cell subset sorted from them (not recorded which). The CDR3 loop reads CASSIKGGRSNEQFF. CDR3 DNA: TGTGCCAGCAGCATCAAAGGGGGTCGGAGCAATGAGCAGTTCTTC.